The T cell receptor beta chain described here comes from a study of cytomegalovirus exposure and HLA in healthy donors. V lost 3 bases, J lost 0 bases, and 9 bases lay in between. Germline CDR1 is LNHDA and CDR2 is SQIVND (reference sequence). CDR3 length equals 15 residues. The primer mix had 60 Vbeta and 13 Jbeta primers. TCRdb's copy holds only in-frame clones and misses some; the assay was immunoSEQ multiplex PCR. The data hold approximately 210,000 clones, with about 81% observed a single time. This clone showed up just once. The rearrangement uses TRBV19 and TRBJ1-3, with D perhaps TRBD1 (6 bases). Sequencing input: PBMCs. The source is a man between 18 and 35 years old in good health and CMV-seronegative. The CDR3 nucleotides are TGTGCCAGTAGTATCGACAGGAGCTCTGGAAACACCATATATTTT. This encodes CASSIDRSSGNTIYF.